Below are 2 T cell receptor beta chains sequenced from a single sample in a study of a mutant IDH1 vaccine in newly diagnosed glioma. These receptors have no known antigen. The assay was immunoSEQ multiplex PCR, and TCRdb's table has in-frame clones only and misses some. This table has tens of thousands of clones, roughly 72% appearing once. Time point described: week 47, end of study. Mutant IDH1 20-mer peptide, at 300 ug, made up each vaccine dose, with topical imiquimod. This specimen was PBMCs, taken from a glioma patient whose treatment included an IDH1 peptide vaccine. These receptors all come from a middle-aged woman with glioma. Some clones in this sample may be carry-over from other donors' samples.

On this clone itself: The DNA is left out, because the CDR3 cannot be placed on it with certainty; the CDR3 is given as TCRdb lists it. The chain uses TRBV19 and TRBJ1-6. Germline loops: CDR1 LNHDA, CDR2 SQIVND (reference sequence). The CDR3 is made up of 16 amino acids, end residues included. CDR3 loop: CASSISFFGPFSPLHF.

This clone was counted only a few times. V gene TRBV6-5 combines with J gene TRBJ1-2; 7 bases fit TRBD1. The CDR3 loop spans 15 amino acids. Germline CDR1 is MNHEY and CDR2 is SVGAGI. J lost 4 bases, V lost 6 bases, and 11 bases had no gene match. The CDR3 DNA reads TGTGCCAGCAGGAGCCTCACCCAGGGGGGCTATGGCTACACCTTC. This gives the protein CASRSLTQGGYGYTF.